The clone carrying this TCR beta chain was found once. The antigen remains undetermined. The sample is drawn from a study of cytomegalovirus exposure and HLA in healthy donors. Findings and limits, study-wide: Overall, approximately 150 TCR beta chains were annotated as cytomegalovirus-associated.

Using immunoSEQ multiplex PCR, the repertoire was profiled, and TCRdb retains in-frame clones only, with some absent. The sample shows roughly 100,000 clones, roughly nine tenths of them seen only once. The germline V and J ends were trimmed by 0 bases and 0 bases, with 8 bases remaining between them. The CDR3 sequence is 16 residues long. Germline CDR1 and CDR2: ENHRY and SYGVKD. The gene calls are TRBV10-3 and TRBJ2-2, with D perhaps TRBD2 (6 bases). The receptor was isolated from a woman aged 18 to 35 in good health and CMV-seropositive. Sequencing used PBMCs. The CDR3 region is CAISESGGTNTGELFF. The CDR3 nucleotides are TGTGCCATCAGTGAGTCGGGGGGAACGAACACCGGGGAGCTGTTTTTT.